This TCR beta chain stems from a study of blood T cell repertoires in COVID-19. As for the study in general: The cDNA or gDNA used as material had been derived from T cells, B-cell-depleted T cells, or PBMCs.

Produced via immunoSEQ multiplex PCR; TCRdb's table is partial and in-frame only. The sample yields a few hundred thousand clones, around 84% seen once. This CDR3 has 14 residues. Germline-derived CDR1 and CDR2 are SGHRS and YFSETQ. As regards this clone: Relative to the germline gene, one junction end is altered; a read error may explain this.

The sample was PBMCs or T cells enriched from blood (not recorded which). The V and J genes are TRBV5-1 and TRBJ1-2; D is unresolved. The sequence was collected from a man younger than 40 with acute COVID-19. Here the CDR3 reads CASSLNEGSYGYTF. The CDR3, as DNA: TGTGCCAGCAGCTTAAACGAGGGTAGCTATGGCTACACCTTC.